Described below is a single T cell receptor (beta chain) sequence and its context. Its antigen specificity is not known. No clone much larger than this one lies a single base away; base qualities are absent. Libraries were built with 5' RACE. TCRdb shows the sequencer as Illumina HiSeq 2500. The second PCR ran for about 6 to 12 cycles and used a J-beta primer mix along with a sample-barcoded 5' primer. A unique molecular identifier was introduced onto each TCR beta cDNA molecule by a template-switch 5' adaptor carrying 12 random nucleotides. Each sample yielded at least 2.5 million CDR3-containing paired-end reads. First-strand cDNA synthesis was performed from all RNA using the Mint cDNA synthesis kit, with priming by a TRBC-specific oligonucleotide. After uracil-DNA glycosylase treatment, a first 18-cycle PCR used universal primers M1SS and BC2_uni_R on all cDNA. The paper's data handling went like this. For normalization, 1 million high-quality reads were randomly selected from each sample, with every read carrying a distinct molecular identifier. Reads with shared molecular identifiers were discarded instead of being binned into consensus sequences. MiTCR, set to a Q25 quality threshold and the strictest error-elimination algorithm, was used for CDR3 identification, clonotype clustering and error correction. A nonparametric unseen species model using Euler transformation provided a lower-bound estimate of total TCR beta diversity. The raw public reads went through TCRdb reprocessing: fastp at Q25, MiXCR clone calling, in-frame beta chains kept. Duplicate CDR3 protein sequences are folded into a single record with the most common DNA and genes. TCRdb, not the original authors, processed these V and J calls. The sample has about 1.4 million distinct CDR3 sequences on record, around 59% of them singletons. The ten most abundant clones make up 6.7% of the sample.

The junction carries 13 bases between V and J, which are trimmed by 8 bases and 2 bases respectively. The cysteine opens and the phenylalanine closes a CDR3 of 13 amino acids. Solely the CDR3 DNA is kept, with 39 bases framed from the first base. The donors were 40 or so Caucasian individuals from Russia, aged 6 to 90 years, who were systemically healthy. Each donor gave 9 to 10 milliliters of peripheral blood, collected into EDTA-treated Vacutainer tubes. PBMCs were isolated by Ficoll-Paque density-gradient centrifugation, with at least 6 million obtained per sample. Trizol reagent was used to extract total RNA from PBMCs, with at least 5 micrograms per sample. For every donor, flow cytometry on a PBMC aliquot measured the percentage of naive CD45RAhigh/CD27high T cells. This sample was taken from a study of blood T cells in healthy people across ages (dated by TCRdb to the mid-2010s). For context, the study as a whole: Template switching captured roughly one uniquely barcoded TCR beta cDNA molecule per two T cells in model experiments. Age-related changes in TCR beta repertoire diversity were measured in the study by deep sequencing normalized with unique cDNA molecular identifiers. Two additional independent replicas of 1 million unique cDNA reads from the same blood draw were analyzed for two donors (one aged 18 to 30 and one aged 80 or older). Four age groups were formed from the donors: young (average roughly 15 years), middle-aged (approximately 41), aged (more than 55) and long-lived (roughly 88). To avoid experimental bias, donors of different ages were distributed randomly across sequencing lanes. General conclusions and limits of the study: Total diversity estimates from one million sequenced T cells were considered lower bounds and underestimates. Because profiling used bulk unsorted PBMCs, naive and antigen-experienced compartments could not be compared conclusively. As age increased, observed TCR beta diversity per million T cells dropped in a roughly linear way, and a significant reduction was already evident by age roughly 36. Compared with the aged group, the long-lived group had more naive CD4+ T cells, fewer expanded clones and increased TCR diversity, a pattern suggesting age selection. Because donor CMV infection status was unknown, age-related changes in expanded clonotypes were potentially confounded. The percentage of naive T cells measured by flow cytometry correlated strongly with observed TCR beta diversity.

This receptor chain uses TRBV12-3 or TRBV12-4 and TRBJ2-7, with TRBD2 tentatively as D gene (5 bases match). Sequenced input: blood. This TCR was sampled from a man aged 18 to 29 in good health. Here the CDR3 is given as CASGPTRAYEQYF. The DNA sequence follows: TGTGCCAGCGGACCCACGAGGGCCTACGAGCAGTACTTC.